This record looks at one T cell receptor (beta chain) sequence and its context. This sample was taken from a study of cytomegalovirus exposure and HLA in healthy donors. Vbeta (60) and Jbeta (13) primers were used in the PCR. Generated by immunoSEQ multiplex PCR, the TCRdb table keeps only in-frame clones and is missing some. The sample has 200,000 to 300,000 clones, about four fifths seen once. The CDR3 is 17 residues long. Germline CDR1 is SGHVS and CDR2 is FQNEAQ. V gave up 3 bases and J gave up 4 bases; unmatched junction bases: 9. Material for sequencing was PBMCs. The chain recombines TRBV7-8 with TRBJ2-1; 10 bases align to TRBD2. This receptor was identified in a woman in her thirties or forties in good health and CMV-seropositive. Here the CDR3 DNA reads TGTGCCAGCAGCTTGGGTCAAGCGGGAGGGGCGTACAATGAGCAGTTCTTC. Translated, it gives CASSLGQAGGAYNEQFF.